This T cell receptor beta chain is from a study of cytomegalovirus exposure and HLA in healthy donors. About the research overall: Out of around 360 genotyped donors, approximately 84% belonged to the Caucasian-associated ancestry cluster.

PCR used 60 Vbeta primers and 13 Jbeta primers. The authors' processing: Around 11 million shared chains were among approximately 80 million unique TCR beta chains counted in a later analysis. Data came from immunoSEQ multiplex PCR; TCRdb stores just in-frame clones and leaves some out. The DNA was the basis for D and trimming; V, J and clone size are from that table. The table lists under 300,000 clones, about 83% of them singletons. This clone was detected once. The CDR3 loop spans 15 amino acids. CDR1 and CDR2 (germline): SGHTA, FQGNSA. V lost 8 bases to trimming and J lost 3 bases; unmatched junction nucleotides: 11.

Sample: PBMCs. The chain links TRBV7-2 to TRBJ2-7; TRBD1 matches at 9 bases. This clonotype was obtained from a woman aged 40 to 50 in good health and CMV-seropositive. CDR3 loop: CASRGETGGSYEQYF. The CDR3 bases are TGTGCCAGCCGTGGGGAGACAGGGGGAAGCTACGAGCAGTACTTC.